The 10 T cell receptor beta chains below all came from one sample that was sequenced in a study of cytomegalovirus exposure and HLA in healthy donors. Use of 60 Vbeta and 13 Jbeta primers characterized the PCR. Clones were read by immunoSEQ multiplex PCR, and TCRdb kept only the in-frame ones, dropping some. In the table there are about 98,000 clones, around 70% of which are singletons. Material: PBMCs. These receptors all stem from a man in his fifties or sixties in good health and CMV-seronegative.

This chain links TRBV7-6 with TRBJ2-1; weak D call: TRBD2 (5 bases). The V gene lost 1 base and the J gene lost 10 bases, with 8 bases spanning the gap. The CDR3 loop spans 12 amino acids. Germline CDR1 and CDR2: SGHVS and FNYEAQ. The CDR3 nucleotides are TGTGCCAGCAGCTTAGATGGCGGGGAGCAGTTCTTC. Translated: CASSLDGGEQFF.

V usage is TRBV6-9 and J usage is TRBJ1-5; the match to TRBD1 covers 7 bases. There are 14 residues in the CDR3. V was pared by 6 bases and J by 5 bases, with 7 bases of the junction left unmatched. The germline gives CDR1 MNHGY, CDR2 SVAAGI. As DNA, the CDR3 is TGTGCCAGCAGGGACAGGCGGGGGGATCAGCCCCAGCATTTT. Its translation is CASRDRRGDQPQHF.

About this clone itself: Within the sample, other DNA sequences also encode this same CDR3. The chain recombines TRBV6-4 with TRBJ1-1; perhaps TRBD1 as D (5 bases). The CDR3 sequence is 14 residues long. Germline V CDR1 and CDR2: MRHNA, SNTAGT. The germline V and J ends were trimmed by 0 bases and 1 base, with 6 bases remaining between them. The CDR3 DNA sequence: TGTGCCAGCAGTGACTCAGACAGGAACACTGAAGCTTTCTTT. It is translated as CASSDSDRNTEAFF.

This clone was counted a single time. This sequence joins TRBV5-4 and TRBJ1-2; D perhaps matches TRBD1 (5 bases). V was pared by 9 bases and J by 5 bases, with 14 bases between. The CDR3 is made up of 12 amino acids. Germline-derived CDR1 and CDR2 are SGHNT and YYREEE (reference sequence). CDR3 in amino acids: CATSLGGYGYTF. Written as DNA, the CDR3 is TGTGCCACAAGCCTGGGGGGATATGGCTACACCTTC.

The chain recombines TRBV5-1 with TRBJ2-3; 13 nucleotides line up with TRBD2. This CDR3 region has 18 residues. J lost 2 bases, V lost 4 bases, and 10 bases had no gene match. Germline V lookup: CDR1 SGHRS, CDR2 YFSETQ. The CDR3 loop is CASSAWFTSGRATDTQYF. CDR3 in DNA: TGCGCCAGCAGCGCCTGGTTTACTAGCGGGAGGGCCACAGATACGCAGTATTTT.

The genes are TRBV18 and TRBJ2-1, with D possibly matching TRBD2 (7 bases). Deletions cut 3 bases from V and 5 bases from J, with 14 bases between. The V gene's germline CDR1 is KGHSH and CDR2 LQKENI. The CDR3 totals 15 residues. The CDR3 sequence is CASSPRGGGNNEQFF. As DNA, the CDR3 is TGTGCCAGCTCACCGAGGGGGGGAGGTAACAATGAGCAGTTCTTC.

The chain employs TRBV28 and TRBJ1-1, with 8 bases that match TRBD1. CDR3 length: 14 residues. The J segment lost 5 bases and the V segment lost 6 bases, leaving 8 bases of the junction unmatched. CDR1 is MDHEN and CDR2 is SYDVKM in the germline V gene. The DNA of the CDR3 is TGTGCCAGCAGGCACAACAGGGGGTGGACTGAAGCTTTCTTT. It encodes CASRHNRGWTEAFF. The full variable domain, with the rest looked up from reference TRBV28 and TRBJ1-1, is DVKVTQSSRYLVKRTGEKVFLECVQDMDHENMFWYRQDPGLGLRLIYFSYDVKMKEKGDIPEGYSVSREKKERFSLILESASTNQTSMYLCASRHNRGWTEAFFGQGTRLTVV.

This clone was observed a handful of times. The CDR3 loop is CASWDRDNSEQYF. CDR3 coding DNA: TGTGCCAGTTGGGACAGGGATAACAGCGAGCAGTACTTC. The chain employs TRBV19 and TRBJ2-7, with TRBD1 matching 9 bases. J was trimmed by 6 bases and V by 8 bases; bases with no gene match: 8. The CDR3 runs 13 residues. Looked up from germline, CDR1 is LNHDA and CDR2 is SQIVND (reference sequence).

The V and J genes are TRBV10-3 and TRBJ2-7; 12 positions match TRBD2. V lost 5 bases, J lost 1 base, and 15 bases stayed unmatched. Per the germline V gene, CDR1 is ENHRY and CDR2 is SYGVKD. This CDR3 contains 19 residues. This CDR3 reads CAISQSLTSGGLSSYEQYF. CDR3 in DNA: TGTGCCATCAGTCAATCTTTAACTAGCGGGGGGCTATCTTCCTACGAGCAGTACTTC.

There are a few counts of this clone. The chain couples TRBV14 to TRBJ2-4, with a weak D call TRBD1 (5 bases). V was pared by 3 bases and J by 8 bases, with 8 bases between. This CDR3 has 12 residues. From germline, CDR1 is SGHDN and CDR2 FVKESK. The CDR3 nucleotides are TGTGCCAGCAGCCATATAGGGGACATTCAGTACTTC. Protein: CASSHIGDIQYF. Full variable domain (outside the CDR3, taken from reference TRBV14 and TRBJ2-4): EAGVTQFPSHSVIEKGQTVTLRCDPISGHDNLYWYRRVMGKEIKFLLHFVKESKQDESGMPNNRFLAERTGGTYSTLKVQPAELEDSGVYFCASSHIGDIQYFGAGTRLSVL.